This TCR beta chain was profiled in a study of blood T cells in healthy people across ages. The ends were cut back, 2 bases at V and 6 bases at J, with 13 bases in the middle. The CDR3 length is 14 residues. Germline lookup yields CDR1 SGHRS and CDR2 YFSETQ. Together with a sample-barcoded 5' primer, a J-beta primer mix was included in a second PCR lasting 7 to 11 cycles. Via MiXCR, TCRdb re-called the 5' RACE reads, giving one row per CDR3 protein. The table includes over 1,300,000 distinct CDR3 sequences, around 59% detected once. Input material: blood. The receptor comes from a young man in good health. The chain combines TRBV5-1 with TRBJ2-3; tentatively, D is TRBD1 (5 bases). CDR3 in amino acids: CASSLQDLKDTQYF. The DNA for the CDR3 is TGCGCCAGCAGCTTACAGGACCTTAAGGATACGCAGTATTTT.